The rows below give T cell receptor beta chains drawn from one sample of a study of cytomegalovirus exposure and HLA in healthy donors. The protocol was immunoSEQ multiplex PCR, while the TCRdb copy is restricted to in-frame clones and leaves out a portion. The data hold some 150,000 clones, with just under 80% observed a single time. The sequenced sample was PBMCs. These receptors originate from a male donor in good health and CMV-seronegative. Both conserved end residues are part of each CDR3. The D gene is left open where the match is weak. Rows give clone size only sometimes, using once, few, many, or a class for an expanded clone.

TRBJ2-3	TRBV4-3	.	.	CASSHRGDTDTQYF	TGCGCCAGCAGCCACCGGGGAGACACAGATACGCAGTATTTT
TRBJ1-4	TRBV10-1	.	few	CASSEGTRNEKLFF	TGCGCCAGCAGTGAGGGGACACGGAATGAAAAACTGTTTTTT
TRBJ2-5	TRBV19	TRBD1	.	CASSIGTGEETQYF	TGTGCCAGTAGTATTGGGACAGGGGAAGAGACCCAGTACTTC
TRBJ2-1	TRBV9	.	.	CASSPLQGTYNEQFF	TGTGCCAGCAGCCCCCTACAGGGTACCTACAATGAGCAGTTCTTC
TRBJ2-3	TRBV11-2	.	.	CASSPNSNTDTQYF	TGTGCCAGCAGCCCAAATAGCAACACAGATACGCAGTATTTT
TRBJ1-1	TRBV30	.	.	CAWSVGVVGAFF	TGTGCCTGGAGTGTAGGCGTGGTGGGCGCTTTCTTT
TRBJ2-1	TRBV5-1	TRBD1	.	CASSFRQGANEQFF	TGCGCCAGCAGCTTCCGACAGGGGGCGAATGAGCAGTTCTTC
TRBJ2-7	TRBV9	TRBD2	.	CASSAGTSEQYF	TGTGCCAGCAGCGCGGGGACTAGCGAGCAGTACTTC
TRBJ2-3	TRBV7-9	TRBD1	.	CASSPTGARDTQYF	TGTGCCAGCAGCCCCACAGGGGCGAGGGATACGCAGTATTTT
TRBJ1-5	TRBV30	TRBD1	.	CAWTPGQGDQPQHF	TGTGCCTGGACCCCGGGACAGGGGGATCAGCCCCAGCATTTT
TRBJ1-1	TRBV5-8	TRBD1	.	CASSHRGQAFF	TGTGCCAGCAGCCACAGGGGCCAAGCTTTCTTT
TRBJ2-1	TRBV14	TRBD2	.	CASSHRGGPVTYNEQFF	TGTGCCAGCAGCCACCGCGGGGGGCCTGTTACCTACAATGAGCAGTTCTTC
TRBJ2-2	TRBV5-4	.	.	CASSSLQGSNTGELFF	TGTGCCAGCAGCTCCCTACAGGGATCGAACACCGGGGAGCTGTTTTTT
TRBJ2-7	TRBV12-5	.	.	CASGLYTGTYEQYF	TGTGCTAGTGGTTTGTATACAGGGACCTACGAGCAGTACTTC
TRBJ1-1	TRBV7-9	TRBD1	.	CASSRTGTGRDTEAFF	TGTGCCAGCAGCCGGACAGGGACAGGGAGGGACACTGAAGCTTTCTTT
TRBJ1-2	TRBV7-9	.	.	CASSLSQANYGYTF	TGTGCCAGCAGCTTATCCCAGGCTAACTATGGCTACACCTTC
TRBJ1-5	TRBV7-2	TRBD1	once	CASSVTGHSNQPQHF	TGTGCCAGCAGCGTGACAGGGCATAGCAATCAGCCCCAGCATTTT
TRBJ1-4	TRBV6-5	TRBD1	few	CAPGAGGHGNEKLFF	TGTGCCCCCGGGGCAGGGGGCCACGGCAATGAAAAACTGTTTTTT
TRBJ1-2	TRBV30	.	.	CAWSVMRASGYTF	TGTGCCTGGAGTGTAATGCGCGCAAGTGGCTACACCTTC